This TCR beta chain comes out of a study of T cell responses to AZD1222 COVID-19 vaccine (dated by TCRdb to about 2021). With regard to the full study: A total of over 230 trial participants underwent TCR sequencing, of whom 200 to 220 received two doses of AZD1222 and about 25 received two doses of the MenACWY control vaccine. Enrollment into the trials was organized by age into subgroups of 18-55, 56-69 and 70-plus years, and those subgroups contained roughly 150, 30 and 60 TCR-sequenced participants, respectively.

Of note for this clone: Its recognized antigen is unknown. No clone much larger than this one lies a single base away; base qualities are absent.

This sample's time point label indicates: about 28 days (+/-7) after the second vaccine dose. AZD1222 recipients given second doses at about 4 weeks or at about 12 weeks were pooled, since spike-specific TCR depth and breadth were not found to differ between the two schedules. Samples from vaccinated people were obtained from the UK trials COV001 and COV002, which included a single-blind randomized controlled phase 2/3 trial of AZD1222 (ChAdOx1 nCoV-19) in healthy adults. For TCRbeta chain sequencing, PBMC samples from trial participants were taken at day 0 and at day 28 after the second dose. The paper as a whole reports these results and caveats: A significant rise in spike-specific TCR breadth and depth was observed after two AZD1222 doses relative to day 0 and relative to MenACWY recipients. Vaccine-associated CD4 TCRs spanned the whole spike protein, with dominant responses in regions 160-218 and 743-854. Because no samples from the day 14 peak response were available, repertoires could be characterized only after the peak T cell response. Only five to seven AZD1222 recipients were SARS-CoV-2 seropositive at baseline, limiting conclusions about previously exposed vaccinees. The 56-69-year group was small, and its depth increase did not reach significance, likely because of low power. Nearly half of unique spike-specific TCRs reportedly recognized epitopes outside regions mutated in the B.1.351 and B.1.1.7 variants. Participants were mostly white British, with more females than males. The authors suggested clonal diversity may have been underestimated.

The CDR3 regions of human TCRbeta chains were subjected to immunosequencing. On the authors' methods: Repertoire TCRs were checked for matches against a reference library of SARS-CoV-2-specific TCRs that had been generated using the MIRA antigen-specificity platform. Breadth was defined as the fraction of unique TCRs that were SARS-CoV-2-associated. Depth was defined as the fraction of total T cells that were SARS-CoV-2-associated. Using the MIRA data, every spike-specific TCR was mapped to the spike region that the TCR reacted to and assigned to either a CD4 or a CD8 class. Log10-transformed breadth and depth values were compared by one-way ANOVA with Sidak's multiple comparisons tests. TCRdb took this table from immuneACCESS and kept in-frame rearrangements with V and J called. Such tables lack part of the clones; where checked against another copy, unresolved V genes explain under half of the gap, and the rest is unexplained. From that table come the V and J calls and clone size; the DNA was used to work out D and trimming. This sample gives 250,000 to 300,000 clones in total; about 94% of them show up just once. The top ten hold approximately 0.52% of the sample.

According to the germline V gene, CDR1 reads KGHSH and CDR2 reads LQKENI. V lost 4 bases and J lost 5 bases; the stretch between them is 11 bases long. Its CDR3 holds 14 amino acids, cysteine through phenylalanine. The DNA shown is the 42-base CDR3, in frame from base 1. The V and J genes are TRBV18 and TRBJ1-4; the D gene is not confidently resolved. The sequence came from an adult who received the AZD1222 COVID-19 vaccine. Specimen: peripheral blood, collected 28 days after the second AZD1222 dose. The CDR3 region has the sequence CASSLRHLNEKLFF. The DNA sequence reads TGTGCCAGCTCACTCAGACACCTCAATGAAAAACTGTTTTTT.